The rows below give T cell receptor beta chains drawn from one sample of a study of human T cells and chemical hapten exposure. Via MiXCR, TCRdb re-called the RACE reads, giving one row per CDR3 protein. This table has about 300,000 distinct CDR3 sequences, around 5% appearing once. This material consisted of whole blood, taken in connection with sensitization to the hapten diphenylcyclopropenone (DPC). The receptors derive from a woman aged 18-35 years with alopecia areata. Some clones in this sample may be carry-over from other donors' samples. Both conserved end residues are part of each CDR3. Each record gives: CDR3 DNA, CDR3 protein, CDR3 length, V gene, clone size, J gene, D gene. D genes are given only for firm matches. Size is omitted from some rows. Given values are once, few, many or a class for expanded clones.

cdr3_nt: TGTGCCATCAGTGAGTCGATGCGGGGGGGCACAGATACGCAGTATTTT; cdr3_aa: CAISESMRGGTDTQYF; cdr3_length: 16; v_call: TRBV10-3; clone_size: -; j_call: TRBJ2-3; d_call: TRBD2
cdr3_nt: TGTGCCAGCAGATCCCTCGGGCAGCCCCAGCATTTT; cdr3_aa: CASRSLGQPQHF; cdr3_length: 12; v_call: TRBV2; clone_size: -; j_call: TRBJ1-5; d_call: -
cdr3_nt: TGCGCCAGCAGCTTGGTCAGCGTTAACTCCTACAATGAGCAGTTCTTC; cdr3_aa: CASSLVSVNSYNEQFF; cdr3_length: 16; v_call: TRBV5-1; clone_size: few; j_call: TRBJ2-1; d_call: -
cdr3_nt: TGTGCCAGCAGTTACAGTCAGGGGAACTACGAGCAGTACTTC; cdr3_aa: CASSYSQGNYEQYF; cdr3_length: 14; v_call: TRBV6-5; clone_size: -; j_call: TRBJ2-7; d_call: -
cdr3_nt: TGCGCCAGCAGCTCGGAGACTAGCGGGGGGCTGGATACGCAGTATTTT; cdr3_aa: CASSSETSGGLDTQYF; cdr3_length: 16; v_call: TRBV5-1; clone_size: many; j_call: TRBJ2-3; d_call: TRBD2
cdr3_nt: TGCAGCGTCCACTCCTCGGGACTAGCGGGGACGAACACCGGGGAGCTGTTTTTT; cdr3_aa: CSVHSSGLAGTNTGELFF; cdr3_length: 18; v_call: TRBV29-1; clone_size: -; j_call: TRBJ2-2; d_call: TRBD2
cdr3_nt: TGCAGTGCTAGAGGATATGAGAATCAGCCCCAGCATTTT; cdr3_aa: CSARGYENQPQHF; cdr3_length: 13; v_call: TRBV20-1; clone_size: many; j_call: TRBJ1-5; d_call: -
cdr3_nt: TGTGCCAGCAGTGACGGACAGAGCTACACAGATACGCAGTATTTT; cdr3_aa: CASSDGQSYTDTQYF; cdr3_length: 15; v_call: TRBV6-1; clone_size: many; j_call: TRBJ2-3; d_call: -
cdr3_nt: TGCGCCAGCATCGGACTTAGCGGGGGGGCCTACAATGAGCAGTTCTTC; cdr3_aa: CASIGLSGGAYNEQFF; cdr3_length: 16; v_call: TRBV5-1; clone_size: few; j_call: TRBJ2-1; d_call: TRBD2
cdr3_nt: TGTGCCACCAGTGATTCGAGGATTAGCACAGATACGCAGTATTTT; cdr3_aa: CATSDSRISTDTQYF; cdr3_length: 15; v_call: TRBV24-1; clone_size: few; j_call: TRBJ2-3; d_call: -
cdr3_nt: TGTGCCAGCAGCCGTCCAATGAACACTGAAGCTTTCTTT; cdr3_aa: CASSRPMNTEAFF; cdr3_length: 13; v_call: TRBV14; clone_size: few; j_call: TRBJ1-1; d_call: -
cdr3_nt: TGTGCCAGCAGTTACGCTTTTGGGAACACCGGGGAGCTGTTTTTT; cdr3_aa: CASSYAFGNTGELFF; cdr3_length: 15; v_call: TRBV6-5; clone_size: -; j_call: TRBJ2-2; d_call: -
cdr3_nt: TGTGCCAGCAGCTTATTAGGAAGGGGAGGCACAGATACGCAGTATTTT; cdr3_aa: CASSLLGRGGTDTQYF; cdr3_length: 16; v_call: TRBV7-8; clone_size: few; j_call: TRBJ2-3; d_call: -
cdr3_nt: TGCAGTGCTAGGGGACTGCCATCCTACGAGCAGTACTTC; cdr3_aa: CSARGLPSYEQYF; cdr3_length: 13; v_call: TRBV20-1; clone_size: -; j_call: TRBJ2-7; d_call: -
cdr3_nt: TGCAGTGCAACCGGGACAGTCTATTTGAACACTGAAGCTTTCTTT; cdr3_aa: CSATGTVYLNTEAFF; cdr3_length: 15; v_call: TRBV20-1; clone_size: few; j_call: TRBJ1-1; d_call: TRBD1
cdr3_nt: TGTGCCAGCAGTTATCCCCCCGGGACAGCGAATTCACCCCTCCACTTT; cdr3_aa: CASSYPPGTANSPLHF; cdr3_length: 16; v_call: TRBV6-6; clone_size: -; j_call: TRBJ1-6; d_call: TRBD1
cdr3_nt: TGCAGCGTAGTCGGACAGGGCGTCTATGGCTACACCTTC; cdr3_aa: CSVVGQGVYGYTF; cdr3_length: 13; v_call: TRBV29-1; clone_size: many; j_call: TRBJ1-2; d_call: TRBD1
cdr3_nt: TGTGCCAGCTCATCCGGTGGGGCCCGGAGAAGTATGAACACTGAAGCTTTCTTT; cdr3_aa: CASSSGGARRSMNTEAFF; cdr3_length: 18; v_call: TRBV18; clone_size: -; j_call: TRBJ1-1; d_call: -
cdr3_nt: TGTGCCAGCAGCGTACTAGCGGGGGGCTACACCGGGGAGCTGTTTTTT; cdr3_aa: CASSVLAGGYTGELFF; cdr3_length: 16; v_call: TRBV9; clone_size: few; j_call: TRBJ2-2; d_call: TRBD2